Following are 11 T cell receptor beta chains from one sample sequenced in a study of T cells in severe cutaneous drug reactions. The patients sequenced had a carbamazepine-induced Stevens-Johnson syndrome or toxic epidermal necrolysis reaction. Bulk and single-cell libraries used iRepertoire multiplex PCR with TCR subtype-specific primers. From the multiplex PCR reads, TCRdb lists one entry per CDR3 protein and no DNA. This specimen shows about 7,500 distinct CDR3 sequences; the ten leading clones hold around 26%. The sequenced material came from cells from a skin blister. The receptors here all came from a human donor with a severe cutaneous adverse drug reaction.

The rearrangement links TRBV18 to TRBJ2-3. The CDR3 totals 14 residues. Germline V gene data show CDR1 as KGHSH and CDR2 as LQKENI. The chain's CDR3 is CASSPTGITDTQYF.

The chain is built from TRBV12-3 or TRBV12-4 and TRBJ1-1; TCRdb returns TRBD1, unconfirmable since there is no DNA. This CDR3 is 15 amino acids long. CDR3 amino acids: CASSQASPANTEAFF.

J is TRBJ1-5 and V is TRBV5-6; there is no DNA to check the TCRdb D call of TRBD1. The CDR3 covers 15 residues. Germline CDR1 SGHDT, CDR2 YYEEEE. The CDR3 loop is CASSLAGTGNQPQHF.

The chain uses TRBV20-1 and TRBJ1-2. CDR3 size: 12 residues. CDR1 and CDR2 (germline): DFQATT, SNEGSKA (reference sequence). The CDR3 here is CSAQPPNYGYTF.

The chain couples TRBV13 to TRBJ1-2. The CDR3 runs to 13 residues. The germline CDR1 and CDR2 sequences are PRHDT and FYEKMQ (reference sequence). This CDR3 reads CASSLGGLLGYTF.

The chain is built from TRBV12-3 or TRBV12-4 and TRBJ1-2; TCRdb's D gene call, TRBD1, goes unchecked for lack of DNA. This CDR3 region has 13 residues. CDR3: CASSRGGWYGYTF.

The rearrangement joins TRBV6-5 to TRBJ2-6. Germline V lookup: CDR1 MNHEY, CDR2 SVGAGI. CDR3 size: 19 residues. The CDR3 loop is CASSYSGSFPSSGANVLTF.

The chain couples TRBV19 to TRBJ2-1. CDR3 size: 13 residues. Germline CDR1 LNHDA, CDR2 SQIVND (reference sequence). The CDR3 is CASSIQALDEQFF.

The V call is TRBV7-9, the J call TRBJ1-1; checking the TCRdb D call of TRBD1 is not possible without DNA. Germline CDR1 is SEHNR and CDR2 is FQNEAQ (reference sequence). CDR3 length: 16 residues. The CDR3 reads CASSQPRGPPNTEAFF.

This clonotype is deemed medium-sized by its frequency. The chain couples TRBV18 to TRBJ1-2; TCRdb's D call, TRBD1, is unchecked because there is no DNA. The CDR3 is made up of 13 amino acids. The germline V gene has CDR1 KGHSH and CDR2 LQKENI. The CDR3 sequence is CASSGGASYGYTF.

The rearrangement links TRBV6-2 or TRBV6-3 to TRBJ1-1; as DNA is missing, the TRBD1 call by TCRdb cannot be tested. CDR1 is MNHEY and CDR2 is SVGEGT in the germline V gene. CDR3 size: 17 residues. The CDR3 is CASSSHRDKARLGEAFF.